This TCR beta chain emerged from a study of blood T cell repertoires in COVID-19. Overall study: Sites across the United States, Italy and Spain contributed samples from acute and convalescent COVID-19.

The method was immunoSEQ multiplex PCR; TCRdb's version includes in-frame clones alone and lacks a portion of them. The sample records roughly 200,000 clones, 65% to 85% being singletons. The sequence was obtained from a woman aged 40 to 49 with COVID-19, enrolled during active disease. Source material: peripheral blood.

CDR3 sequence reads: CASKGLAGENTDTQYF. The CDR3 DNA follows: TGTGCCAGCAAGGGACTAGCGGGAGAAAACACAGATACGCAGTATTTT. The chain is built from TRBV2 and TRBJ2-3; 14 nucleotides match TRBD2. V gave up 7 bases and J gave up 2 bases; unmatched junction bases: 5. Per germline, CDR1 SNHLY and CDR2 FYNNEI. CDR3 length equals 16 residues.